This T cell receptor (beta chain) was documented in a study of cytomegalovirus exposure and HLA in healthy donors. Study-wide results and caveats: Reports showed the classifier diagnosing cytomegalovirus status with high specificity and sensitivity.

The CDR3 consists of 17 residues. Germline V gene sequence: CDR1 SGHAT, CDR2 FQDESV (reference sequence). Trimming removed 2 bases at V and 5 bases at J, with 20 bases between. There are a few counts of this clone. Its target is unknown. Primers for the PCR totalled 60 Vbeta and 13 Jbeta. Measured with immunoSEQ multiplex PCR; TCRdb has only the in-frame clones, and not every one. The table includes under 200,000 clones, under 85% detected once. This receptor was identified in a woman aged 18 to 35 in good health and CMV-seropositive. Sequenced sample: PBMCs. V usage is TRBV11-1 and J usage is TRBJ2-3; D is possibly TRBD2 (7 bases). CDR3 residues: CASSLNTAGGPGDTQYF. In DNA, the CDR3 is TGTGCCAGCAGCTTAAACACCGCCGGGGGGCCCGGAGATACGCAGTATTTT. The full variable domain, in which reference TRBV11-1 and TRBJ2-3 provide the parts outside the CDR3, is EAEVAQSPRYKITEKSQAVAFWCDPISGHATLYWYRQILGQGPELLVQFQDESVVDDSQLPKDRFSAERLKGVDSTLKIQPAELGDSAMYLCASSLNTAGGPGDTQYFGPGTRLTVL.